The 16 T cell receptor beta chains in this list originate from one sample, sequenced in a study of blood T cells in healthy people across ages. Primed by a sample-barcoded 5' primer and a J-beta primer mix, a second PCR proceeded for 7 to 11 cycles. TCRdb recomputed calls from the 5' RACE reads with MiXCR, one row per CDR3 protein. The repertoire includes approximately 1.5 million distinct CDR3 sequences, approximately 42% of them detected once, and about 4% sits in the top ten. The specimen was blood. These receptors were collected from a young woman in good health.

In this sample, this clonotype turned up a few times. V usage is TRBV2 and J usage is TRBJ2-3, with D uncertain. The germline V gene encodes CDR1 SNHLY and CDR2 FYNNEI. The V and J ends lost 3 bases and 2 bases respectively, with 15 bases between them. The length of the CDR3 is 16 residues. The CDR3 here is CASSDDRAPSTDTQYF. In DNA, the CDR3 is TGTGCCAGCAGTGATGATCGGGCGCCTTCCACAGATACGCAGTATTTT.

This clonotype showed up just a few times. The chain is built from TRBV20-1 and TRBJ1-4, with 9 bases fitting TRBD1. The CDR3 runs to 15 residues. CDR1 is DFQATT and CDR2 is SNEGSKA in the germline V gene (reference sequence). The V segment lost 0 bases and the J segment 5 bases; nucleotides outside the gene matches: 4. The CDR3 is CSARDLTGGNEKLFF. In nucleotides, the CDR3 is TGCAGTGCTAGAGATCTGACAGGGGGGAATGAAAAACTGTTTTTT.

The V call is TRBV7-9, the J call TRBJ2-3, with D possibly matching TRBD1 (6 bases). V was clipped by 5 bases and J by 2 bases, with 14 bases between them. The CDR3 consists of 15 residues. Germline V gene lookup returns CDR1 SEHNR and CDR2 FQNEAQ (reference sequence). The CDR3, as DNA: TGTGCCAGCAGCCCCCAAGGGGGAGACACAGATACGCAGTATTTT. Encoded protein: CASSPQGGDTDTQYF.

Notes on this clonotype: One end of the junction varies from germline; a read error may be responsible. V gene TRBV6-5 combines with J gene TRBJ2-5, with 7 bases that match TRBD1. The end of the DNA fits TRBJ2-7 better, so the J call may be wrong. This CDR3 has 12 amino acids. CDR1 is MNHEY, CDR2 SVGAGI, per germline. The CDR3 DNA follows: TGTGTCAGCAGTGACTACAGGGGCGAGCAGTACTTC. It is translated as CVSSDYRGEQYF.

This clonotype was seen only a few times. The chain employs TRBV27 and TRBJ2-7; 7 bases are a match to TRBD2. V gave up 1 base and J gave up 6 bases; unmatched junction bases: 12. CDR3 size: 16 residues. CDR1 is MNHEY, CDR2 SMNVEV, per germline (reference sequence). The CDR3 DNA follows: TGTGCCAGCAGTTTATGGGCGAGAGCGGGACGCTCCGAGCAGTACTTC. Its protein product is CASSLWARAGRSEQYF.

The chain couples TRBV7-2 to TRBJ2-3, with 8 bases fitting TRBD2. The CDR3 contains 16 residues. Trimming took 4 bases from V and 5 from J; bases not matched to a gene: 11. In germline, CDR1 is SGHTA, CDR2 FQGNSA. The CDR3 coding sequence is TGTGCCAGCAGCTCTCAGCGGGAGAGTTTTGGAGATACGCAGTATTTT. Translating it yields CASSSQRESFGDTQYF.

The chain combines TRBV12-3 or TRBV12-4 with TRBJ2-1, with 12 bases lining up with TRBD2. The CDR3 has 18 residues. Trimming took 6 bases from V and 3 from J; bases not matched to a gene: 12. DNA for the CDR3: TGTGCCAGCAGCCCACCTCGACTAGCGGGGGTGAACTACAATGAGCAGTTCTTC. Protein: CASSPPRLAGVNYNEQFF.

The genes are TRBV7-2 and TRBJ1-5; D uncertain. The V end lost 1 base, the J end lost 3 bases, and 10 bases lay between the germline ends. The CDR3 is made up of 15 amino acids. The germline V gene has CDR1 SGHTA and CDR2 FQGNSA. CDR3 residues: CASSLVGEPNQPQHF. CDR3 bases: TGTGCCAGCAGCTTAGTTGGGGAACCCAATCAGCCCCAGCATTTT.

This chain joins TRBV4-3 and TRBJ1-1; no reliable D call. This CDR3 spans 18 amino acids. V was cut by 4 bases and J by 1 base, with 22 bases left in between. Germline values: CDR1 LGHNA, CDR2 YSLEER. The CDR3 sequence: CASSPQVWPGVGNTEAFF. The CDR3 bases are TGCGCCAGCAGCCCCCAAGTCTGGCCCGGGGTAGGGAACACTGAAGCTTTCTTT.

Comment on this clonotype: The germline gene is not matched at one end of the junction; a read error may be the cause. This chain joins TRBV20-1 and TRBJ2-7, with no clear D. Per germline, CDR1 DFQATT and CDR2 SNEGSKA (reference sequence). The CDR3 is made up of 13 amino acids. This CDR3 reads CSSREWPFYEQYF. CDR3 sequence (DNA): TGCAGTTCTAGAGAGTGGCCATTCTACGAGCAGTACTTC.

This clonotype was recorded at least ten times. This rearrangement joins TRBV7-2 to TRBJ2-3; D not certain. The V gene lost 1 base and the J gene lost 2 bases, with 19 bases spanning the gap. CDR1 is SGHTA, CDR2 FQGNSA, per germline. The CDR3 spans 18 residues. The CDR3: CASSLVSGWTPNTDTQYF. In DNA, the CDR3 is TGTGCCAGCAGCTTAGTATCCGGTTGGACCCCGAACACAGATACGCAGTATTTT.

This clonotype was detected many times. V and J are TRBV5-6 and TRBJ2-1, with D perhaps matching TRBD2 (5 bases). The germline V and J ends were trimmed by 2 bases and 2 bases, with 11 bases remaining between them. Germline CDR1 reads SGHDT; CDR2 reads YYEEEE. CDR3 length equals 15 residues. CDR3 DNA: TGTGCCAGCAGCTTCCTTAGCGACACCTACAATGAGCAGTTCTTC. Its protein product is CASSFLSDTYNEQFF.

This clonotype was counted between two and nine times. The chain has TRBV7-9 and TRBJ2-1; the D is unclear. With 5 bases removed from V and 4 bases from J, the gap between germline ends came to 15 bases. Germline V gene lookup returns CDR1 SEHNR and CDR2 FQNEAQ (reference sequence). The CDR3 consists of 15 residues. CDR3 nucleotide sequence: TGTGCCAGCAGCCTCTACTCCGATCCGTACAATGAGCAGTTCTTC. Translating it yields CASSLYSDPYNEQFF.

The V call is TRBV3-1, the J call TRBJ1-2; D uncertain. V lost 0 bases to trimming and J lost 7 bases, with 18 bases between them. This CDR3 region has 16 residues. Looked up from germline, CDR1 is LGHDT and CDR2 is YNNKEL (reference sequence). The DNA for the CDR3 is TGTGCCAGCAGCCAAGATCGCGAAAGAAAACGTGGTGGCTACACCTTC. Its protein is CASSQDRERKRGGYTF.

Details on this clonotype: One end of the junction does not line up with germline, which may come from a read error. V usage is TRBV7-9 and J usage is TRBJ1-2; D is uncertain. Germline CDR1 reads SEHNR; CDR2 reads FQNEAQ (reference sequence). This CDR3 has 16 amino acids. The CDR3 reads CASSLKEDFSGNGYTF. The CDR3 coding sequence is TGTGCAAGCAGCTTAAAGGAGGACTTCTCGGGTAATGGCTACACCTTC.

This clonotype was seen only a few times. The CDR3 is CASSFAGSKFF. In DNA, the CDR3 is TGCGCCAGCAGCTTCGCGGGTTCGAAGTTCTTC. This chain joins TRBV5-1 and TRBJ2-1, with a tentative D call TRBD2 (5 bases). Trimming took off 2 bases at V and 14 bases at J, with 11 bases between the two ends. The CDR3 runs to 11 residues. Germline V gene lookup returns CDR1 SGHRS and CDR2 YFSETQ.